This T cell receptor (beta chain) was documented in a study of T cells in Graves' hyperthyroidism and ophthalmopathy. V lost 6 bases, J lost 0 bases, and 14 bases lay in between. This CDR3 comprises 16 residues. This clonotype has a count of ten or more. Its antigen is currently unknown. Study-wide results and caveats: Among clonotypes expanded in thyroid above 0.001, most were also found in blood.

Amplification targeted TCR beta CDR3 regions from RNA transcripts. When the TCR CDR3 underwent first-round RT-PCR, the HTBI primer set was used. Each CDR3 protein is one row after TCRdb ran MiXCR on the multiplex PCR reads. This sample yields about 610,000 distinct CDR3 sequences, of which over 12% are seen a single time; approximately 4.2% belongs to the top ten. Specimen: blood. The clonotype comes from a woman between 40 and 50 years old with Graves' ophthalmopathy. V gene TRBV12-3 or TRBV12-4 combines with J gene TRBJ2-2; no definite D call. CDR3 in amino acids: CASSFWKGPNTGELFF. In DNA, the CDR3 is TGTGCCAGCAGCTTTTGGAAGGGCCCGAACACCGGGGAGCTGTTTTTT.